Detailed here is one TCR beta chain. V gave up 1 base and J gave up 4 bases; unmatched junction bases: 5. Germline-derived CDR1 and CDR2 are LGHDT and YNNKEL (reference sequence). CDR3 length: 15 amino acids. The data originate from a study of blood T cells in healthy people across ages. Then a second PCR, running roughly 7 to 11 cycles, was carried out with a sample-barcoded 5' primer and a J-beta primer mix. TCRdb independently ran MiXCR on the 5' RACE reads; one entry per CDR3 protein. The table lists approximately 800,000 distinct CDR3 sequences, roughly 24% of them singletons, with 3% in the top ten. The data also belong to a second study, concerning T cells of mothers and their children. Turning to that study: Relative to unrelated pairs, biologically related mother-child dyads exhibited marginally greater, non-significant overlap.

The sequenced material came from blood. The TCR sequence derives from a boy between 5 and 17 years old in good health. The chain joins TRBV3-1 to TRBJ1-2, with 8 positions matching TRBD1. In DNA form, the CDR3 reads TGTGCCAGCAGCCAAGTGTCAGGACAGGGCTATGGCTACACCTTC. Translated, it gives CASSQVSGQGYGYTF.